The clone carrying this TCR beta chain was counted at least ten times. Indicated time point: before trial treatment. Patients deemed eligible presented with advanced solid tumors lacking tumor-infiltrating lymphocytes. Alpha and beta chains were covered, as first-strand cDNA relied on TRAV- and TRBV-specific primers. Amplification of TCRs used a constant-region primer and V-primer adapter for about 20 PCR cycles. Researchers amplified the isolated mRNA using in vitro transcription. A single record per CDR3 protein comes from TCRdb applying MiXCR to the reads. Counted here are roughly 60,000 distinct CDR3 sequences, 25% occurring once; the ten biggest clones make up approximately 5.3%. The data were taken from a study of low-dose radiotherapy and immunotherapy resistance in tumors. Study background: Treatment of Cohort 2 consisted of 1 Gy per fraction every two weeks, amounting to 13 Gy over 26 weeks. Aspirin was taken orally at 300 mg daily by patients, and this continued for four cycles from cycle 1 day 1.

This CDR3 comprises 13 residues. CDR1 is SQVTM and CDR2 is ANQGSEA in the germline V gene. V gave up 7 bases and J gave up 6 bases; unmatched junction bases: 10. The sample in question was PBMCs, obtained before treatment. The chain uses TRBV29-1 and TRBJ2-7; 9 nucleotides line up with TRBD2. The TCR comes from a male donor with prostate cancer. CDR3 sequence (DNA): TGCAGCGGAAGCATTAGCGGGAGCGGCGAGCAGTACTTC. Its protein is CSGSISGSGEQYF.